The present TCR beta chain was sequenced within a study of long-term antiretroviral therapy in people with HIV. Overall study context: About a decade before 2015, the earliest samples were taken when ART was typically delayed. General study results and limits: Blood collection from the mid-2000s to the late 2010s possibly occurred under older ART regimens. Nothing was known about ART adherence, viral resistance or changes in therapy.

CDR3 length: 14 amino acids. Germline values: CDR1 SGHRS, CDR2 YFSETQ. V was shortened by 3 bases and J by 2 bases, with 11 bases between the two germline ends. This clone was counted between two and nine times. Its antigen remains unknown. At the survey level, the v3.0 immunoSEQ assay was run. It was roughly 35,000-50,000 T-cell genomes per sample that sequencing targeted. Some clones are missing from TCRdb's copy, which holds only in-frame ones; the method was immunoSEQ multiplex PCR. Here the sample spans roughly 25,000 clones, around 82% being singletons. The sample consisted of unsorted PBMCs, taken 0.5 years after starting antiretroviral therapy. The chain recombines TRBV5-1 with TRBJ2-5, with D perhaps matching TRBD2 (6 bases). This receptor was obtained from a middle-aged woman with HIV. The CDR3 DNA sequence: TGCGCCAGCAGCTACGGGACTCGACAAGAGACCCAGTACTTC. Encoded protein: CASSYGTRQETQYF.